These T cell receptor beta chains were read from a single sample in a study of shared clonotypes between healthy human individuals. Profiling relied on immunoSEQ multiplex PCR, and the TCRdb table lists in-frame clones only, not all of them. The sample includes some 700,000 clones, about 92% of them seen just once. The source material was memory CD8+ T cells from PBMCs. The receptors derive from a man aged 18-30 years in good health. Some clones in this sample may be carry-over from other donors' samples. CDR3s include the opening cysteine and the closing phenylalanine or tryptophan. D genes are given only for firm matches. Clone size is given for some rows only: seen once, a few or many times, or a class if the clone is expanded.

V: TRBV28; J: TRBJ1-2; D: TRBD1; size: .; DNA: TGTGCCAGCAGTTTTCGGCAGGGGGCAACCGGCTACACCTTC; CDR3: CASSFRQGATGYTF
V: TRBV18; J: TRBJ2-1; D: TRBD1; size: .; DNA: TGTGCCAGCTCACCACCAAAAATCATAGGGACAGGGGATGGTGAGCAGTTCTTC; CDR3: CASSPPKIIGTGDGEQFF
V: TRBV14; J: TRBJ2-7; D: TRBD1; size: .; DNA: TGTGCCAGCAGCCACGGACAGGGCCACGAGCAGTACTTC; CDR3: CASSHGQGHEQYF
V: TRBV27; J: TRBJ2-3; D: .; size: .; DNA: TGTGCCAGCAGGTCGGGCGCCTACACAGATACGCAGTATTTT; CDR3: CASRSGAYTDTQYF
V: TRBV27; J: TRBJ1-5; D: .; size: few; DNA: TGTGCCAGCAGTCCCGGGGACCTTAGCAATCAGCCCCAGCATTTT; CDR3: CASSPGDLSNQPQHF
V: TRBV9; J: TRBJ2-3; D: TRBD2; size: .; DNA: TGTGCCAGCAGCCCTCGACAAGGACTAGCGGGGCCCACAGATACGCAGTATTTT; CDR3: CASSPRQGLAGPTDTQYF
V: TRBV28; J: TRBJ2-5; D: .; size: .; DNA: TGTGCCAGCAGTCTGCGGGGCAGGGGCTACGAGACCCAGTACTTC; CDR3: CASSLRGRGYETQYF
V: TRBV14; J: TRBJ2-2; D: .; size: once; DNA: TGTGCCAGCAGCCCTTTGCCCGGGGACATAATGGTGGAGCTGTTTTTT; CDR3: CASSPLPGDIMVELFF
V: TRBV5-1; J: TRBJ2-7; D: TRBD1; size: once; DNA: TGCGCCAGCAGCCTACGACAGGGGTGGCTCGAGCAGTACTTC; CDR3: CASSLRQGWLEQYF
V: TRBV28; J: TRBJ1-5; D: .; size: .; DNA: TGTGCCAGCAGTCCGATTAGCAATCAGCCCCAGCATTTT; CDR3: CASSPISNQPQHF
V: TRBV4-1; J: TRBJ2-7; D: TRBD1; size: .; DNA: TGCGCCAGCAGCCAAGGGCCGGGACAGGGGCCCGAGCAGTACTTC; CDR3: CASSQGPGQGPEQYF
V: TRBV4-1; J: TRBJ2-7; D: .; size: .; DNA: TGCGCCAGCAGCCATCTTTCCGCGGCAAACTCCTACGAGCAGTACTTC; CDR3: CASSHLSAANSYEQYF